The present TCR beta chain was sequenced within a study of CD8 T cells in Susac syndrome. The study, taken as a whole, reports: The study's TCR sequencing and HLA analysis covered a relatively small number of individuals, and the study acknowledged this.

The V gene's germline CDR1 is DFQATT and CDR2 SNEGSKA (reference sequence). The CDR3 sequence is 13 residues long. Trimming cost V 6 bases and J 5 bases, with 16 bases left between them. Random hexamers primed reverse transcription of about 0.5 to 1 ug RNA. Amplification of TCR beta CDR3 by immunoSEQ multiplex PCR spanned 54 Vbeta and 13 Jbeta. TCRdb called the immunoSEQ multiplex PCR reads again in MiXCR, with one record for every CDR3 protein. The sample carries about 180,000 distinct CDR3 sequences, about 95% recorded once. A word on this clonotype: As yet, its antigen is unknown.

Sequencing used CD8+ T cells from PBMCs. The clonotype originates from a human donor with multiple sclerosis. The chain is built from TRBV20-1 and TRBJ1-2; D is unclear. CDR3 coding DNA: TGCAGTGCCCCTATTTACGAGACGTATGGCTACACCTTC. This translates into CSAPIYETYGYTF.